This is a list of T cell receptor beta chains from one sample in a study of CD8 T cells in ankylosing spondylitis. In TCRdb, the 5' RACE reads were re-called with MiXCR into one record per CDR3 protein. The table records 250,000 or so distinct CDR3 sequences, roughly a quarter of them present only once. Sequencing was performed on blood, either unsorted or a sorted T cell fraction (not recorded which). The receptors shown here come from a male donor with ankylosing spondylitis or in good health (not recorded which). CDR3s include the opening cysteine and the closing phenylalanine or tryptophan. D genes are given only for firm matches. A row's size may be missing; if present it is once, few, many or a size class.

v_call	j_call	clone_size	d_call	cdr3_nt	cdr3_aa
TRBV5-1	TRBJ2-7	NA	NA	TGCGCCAGCACTCCGGGTCGGGGAACGGTCGAGCAGTACTTC	CASTPGRGTVEQYF
TRBV28	TRBJ2-5	many	TRBD2	TGTGCCAGCAGTTTGGGAGGGTTAGAGACCCAGTACTTC	CASSLGGLETQYF
TRBV11-2	TRBJ2-3	NA	NA	TGTGCCAGCAGCTTGTACGGACGCACAGATACGCAGTATTTT	CASSLYGRTDTQYF
TRBV5-1	TRBJ2-7	NA	TRBD1	TGCGCCACCTCCGCCGGGGACAGGGGGCCCTACGAGCAGTACTTC	CATSAGDRGPYEQYF
TRBV11-2	TRBJ1-6	many	NA	TGTGCCAGCAGCTCCGACAGCTCCTATAATTCACCCCTCCACTTT	CASSSDSSYNSPLHF
TRBV20-1	TRBJ2-2	NA	NA	TGCAGTGTCGCGCAGGGGTACCGGGTCGGGGAGCTGTTTTTT	CSVAQGYRVGELFF
TRBV10-3	TRBJ2-5	NA	TRBD2	TGTGCCATCAGTAAGGGACTAGCGGAAGAGACCCAGTACTTC	CAISKGLAEETQYF
TRBV20-1	TRBJ2-7	NA	TRBD1	TGCAGTGGCCGGGACAGGGAACTACCCGCCTACGAGCAGTACTTC	CSGRDRELPAYEQYF
TRBV20-1	TRBJ1-5	NA	NA	TGCAGTGCTGCGACTCTAAATAGCAATCAGCCCCAGCATTTT	CSAATLNSNQPQHF
TRBV5-4	TRBJ2-7	NA	NA	TGTGCCAGCAGCCCTCGGGACGGAACCTCCTACGAGCAGTACTTC	CASSPRDGTSYEQYF
TRBV29-1	TRBJ1-1	many	NA	TGCAGCGCTACTAAATCCTCGAACACTGAAGCTTTCTTT	CSATKSSNTEAFF
TRBV7-6	TRBJ2-5	NA	TRBD2	TGTGCCAGCAGCATCACTAGCGGGAGAGGGGAGACCCAGTACTTC	CASSITSGRGETQYF
TRBV20-1	TRBJ1-5	NA	NA	TGCAGTGCTGGCAGGGGTCTTGGACAGCCCCAGCATTTT	CSAGRGLGQPQHF
TRBV20-1	TRBJ2-3	many	NA	TGCAGTGCTAGACCCGGAGATACGCAGTATTTT	CSARPGDTQYF
TRBV5-1	TRBJ2-3	NA	TRBD1	TGCGCCAGCAGCTTGGGACAGGGTTTGCATACAGATACGCAGTATTTT	CASSLGQGLHTDTQYF
TRBV11-2	TRBJ2-5	many	NA	TGTGCCAGCAGCTTACAAGGGGGGAAAGAGACCCAGTACTTC	CASSLQGGKETQYF
TRBV4-2	TRBJ2-1	many	NA	TGTGCCAGCAGCCCCGGCCCCTACAATGAGCAGTTCTTC	CASSPGPYNEQFF
TRBV14	TRBJ2-1	NA	NA	TGTGCCAGCAGCCAACCTAAAGCGGCTTCCTACAATGAGCAGTTCTTC	CASSQPKAASYNEQFF
TRBV27	TRBJ2-7	many	NA	TGTGCCAGCAGTTTAACAGACTCCTACGAGCAGTACTTC	CASSLTDSYEQYF
TRBV20-1	TRBJ1-1	few	NA	TGCAGTGCTAGAGGTGGCCCTGAGTTGGGGGGAGGGATCACTGAAGCTTTCTTT	CSARGGPELGGGITEAFF
TRBV2	TRBJ2-1	NA	NA	TGTGCCAGCAGTGACTTTGCAGGGTATGAGCAGTTCTTC	CASSDFAGYEQFF
TRBV20-1	TRBJ2-7	few	TRBD1	TGCAGTGCAATACCCGGGACAGGGGTTTCCTACGAGCAGTACTTC	CSAIPGTGVSYEQYF
TRBV3-1	TRBJ2-4	many	NA	TGTGCCAGCAGCCAAGTAGGAGCCAAAAACATTCAGTACTTC	CASSQVGAKNIQYF
TRBV12-3/TRBV12-4	TRBJ2-7	NA	TRBD1	TGTGCCAGCAGTTTAAGGTTAGACAGGGCATTCGAGCAGTACTTC	CASSLRLDRAFEQYF
TRBV20-1	TRBJ2-5	few	TRBD2	TGCAGTGCTAGAGCGGTTCGGACTAGAGCCCTCGGGCCCCAGTACTTC	CSARAVRTRALGPQYF
TRBV5-5	TRBJ2-7	NA	NA	TGTGCCAGCAGCGGAGGGACAGTCCGCGCCTACGAGCAGTACTTC	CASSGGTVRAYEQYF
TRBV3-1	TRBJ2-1	NA	TRBD2	TGTGCCTCCACCCAAGTTGCTAGCGGGGGGGCCGGGTCCTACAATGAGCAGTTCTTC	CASTQVASGGAGSYNEQFF
TRBV20-1	TRBJ2-3	NA	NA	TGCAGTGCTAGTCTCCTCCTCACAGATACGCAGTATTTT	CSASLLLTDTQYF
TRBV12-3/TRBV12-4	TRBJ1-2	many	NA	TGTGCCAGCAGCCAGGGACACTCTAACTATGGCTACACCTTC	CASSQGHSNYGYTF
TRBV5-4	TRBJ2-1	NA	NA	TGTGCCAGCAGGTTTATGGATGAGCAGTTCTTC	CASRFMDEQFF
TRBV30	TRBJ1-3	NA	NA	TGTGCCTGGTCACGGACAGCGGACTCTGGAAGCACCATATATTTT	CAWSRTADSGSTIYF
TRBV29-1	TRBJ2-3	NA	NA	TGCAGCGTTGACTTCACAGATACGCAGTATTTT	CSVDFTDTQYF
TRBV10-3	TRBJ2-5	NA	TRBD2	TGTGCCCACGGGGGGATAAGGGAGACCCAGTACTTC	CAHGGIRETQYF
TRBV20-1	TRBJ2-7	few	TRBD2	TGCAGTGCTTCCCCAGCGGGGGTTACCTACGAGCAGTACTTC	CSASPAGVTYEQYF
TRBV20-1	TRBJ2-3	many	TRBD2	TGCAGTGCCCTTCTCCGGGGGGGAAATACGCAGTATTTT	CSALLRGGNTQYF
TRBV28	TRBJ2-7	many	NA	TGTGCCAGCAGTGGGTTCGCCCTCGAGCAGTACTTC	CASSGFALEQYF
TRBV29-1	TRBJ1-3	NA	NA	TGCAGCGTTGAGAGGCCTGGAAGGAACACCATATATTTT	CSVERPGRNTIYF
TRBV20-1	TRBJ2-5	NA	TRBD2	TGCAGTGCCACATCGACTAGCGGAGCGCAAGAGACCCAGTACTTC	CSATSTSGAQETQYF
TRBV29-1	TRBJ1-2	NA	NA	TGCAGCGTTGAAGATCAGTTTAGGTTTCGACGCATCAATAACTATGGCTACACCTTC	CSVEDQFRFRRINNYGYTF